This T cell receptor beta chain comes out of a study of CD8+CD57+ T cells in acquired aplastic anemia. Study summary: Sorting CD4+ and CD8+ cells gave DNA averaging 3.2 ug. The study obtained roughly 10 million reads on average for CD4+ cells from healthy donors. Points from the study as a whole: Patients had about 31 CD8+ CDR3 sequences in common with controls (the shared set). With respect to CD8+ Simpson's diversity, patients and controls did not differ significantly.

Per germline, CDR1 SGHNT and CDR2 YENEEA. The CDR3 is made up of 12 amino acids. Trimming took 6 bases from V and 4 from J, leaving 10 bases between them. This clonotype was counted ten times or more. The antigen remains unidentified. The use of genomic DNA as template underpinned the TCR beta VDJ and CDR3 profiling. From the reads, TCRdb called clonotypes with MiXCR, one entry per CDR3 protein. The sample lists tens of thousands of distinct CDR3 sequences; around 42% were seen once. Material for sequencing was sorted CD4+, CD8+, or CD8+CD57+ T cells (not recorded which) from PBMCs. V is TRBV11-3 and J is TRBJ2-7; D gene uncertain. The clonotype comes from a human donor in good health, serving as a control. The CDR3 sequence: CASSQRSYEQYF. In DNA, the CDR3 is TGTGCCAGCAGTCAACGATCATACGAGCAGTACTTC.